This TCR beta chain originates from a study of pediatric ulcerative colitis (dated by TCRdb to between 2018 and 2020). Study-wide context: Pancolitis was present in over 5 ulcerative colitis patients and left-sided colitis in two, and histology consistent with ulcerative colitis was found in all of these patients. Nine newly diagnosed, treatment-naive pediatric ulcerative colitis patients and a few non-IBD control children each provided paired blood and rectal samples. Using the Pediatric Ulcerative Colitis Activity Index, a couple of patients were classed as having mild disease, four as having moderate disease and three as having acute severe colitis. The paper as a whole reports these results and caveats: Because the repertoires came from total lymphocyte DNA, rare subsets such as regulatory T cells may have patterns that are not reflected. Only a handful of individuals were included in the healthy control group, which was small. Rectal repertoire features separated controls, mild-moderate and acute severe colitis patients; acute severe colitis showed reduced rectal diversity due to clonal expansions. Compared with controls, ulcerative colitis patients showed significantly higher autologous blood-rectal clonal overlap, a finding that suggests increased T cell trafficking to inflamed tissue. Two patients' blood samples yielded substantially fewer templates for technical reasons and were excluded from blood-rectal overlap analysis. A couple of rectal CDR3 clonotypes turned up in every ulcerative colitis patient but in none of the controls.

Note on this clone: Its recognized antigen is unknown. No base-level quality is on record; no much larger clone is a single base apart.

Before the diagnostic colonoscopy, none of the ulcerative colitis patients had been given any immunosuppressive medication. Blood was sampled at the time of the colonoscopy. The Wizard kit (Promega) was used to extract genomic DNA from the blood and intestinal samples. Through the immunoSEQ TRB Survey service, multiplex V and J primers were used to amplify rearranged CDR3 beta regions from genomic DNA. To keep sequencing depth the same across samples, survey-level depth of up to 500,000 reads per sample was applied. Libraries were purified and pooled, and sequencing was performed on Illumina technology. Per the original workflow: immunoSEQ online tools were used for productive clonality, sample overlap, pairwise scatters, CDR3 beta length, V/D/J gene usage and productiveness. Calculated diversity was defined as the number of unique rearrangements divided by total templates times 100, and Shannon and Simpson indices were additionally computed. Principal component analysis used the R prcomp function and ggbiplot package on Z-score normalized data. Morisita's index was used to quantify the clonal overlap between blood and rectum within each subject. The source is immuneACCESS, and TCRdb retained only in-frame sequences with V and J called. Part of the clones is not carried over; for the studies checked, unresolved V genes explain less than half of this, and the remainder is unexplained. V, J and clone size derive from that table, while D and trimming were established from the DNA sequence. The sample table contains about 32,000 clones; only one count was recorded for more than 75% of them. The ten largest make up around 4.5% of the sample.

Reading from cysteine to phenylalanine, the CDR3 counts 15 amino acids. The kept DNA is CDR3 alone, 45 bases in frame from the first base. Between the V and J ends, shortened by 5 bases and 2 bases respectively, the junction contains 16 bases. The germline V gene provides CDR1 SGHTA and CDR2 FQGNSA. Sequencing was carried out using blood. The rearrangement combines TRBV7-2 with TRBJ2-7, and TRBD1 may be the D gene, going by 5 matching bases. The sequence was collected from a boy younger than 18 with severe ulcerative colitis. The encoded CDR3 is CASSVGAGPTYEQYF. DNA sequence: TGTGCCAGCAGCGTAGGGGCAGGGCCCACCTACGAGCAGTACTTC.